A single T cell receptor (beta chain) is shown here with its context. The antigen is not known. The study ran its PCR with 60 Vbeta and 13 Jbeta primers. Profiling relied on immunoSEQ multiplex PCR, and the TCRdb table lists in-frame clones only, not all of them. The table records about 140,000 clones, roughly 79% of them present only once. The sample belongs to a study of cytomegalovirus exposure and HLA in healthy donors. Findings of the study overall: Differences between HLA loci emerged in a later analysis of TCR association rates, with DRB1 most and HLA-C fewest. Several of the most significant clusters appeared linked to common viral pathogens, based on a later analysis. The study designated 150 to 200 TCR beta chains cytomegalovirus-associated.

Donors showed nominal health when sampled, although they likely had unrecorded immune exposures. This clonotype was obtained from a young man in good health and CMV-seronegative. Sequenced: PBMCs.

DNA for the CDR3: TGTGCCAGTAGTCTGGGATGGGGCATCTCCTACGAGCAGTACTTC. Encoded protein: CASSLGWGISYEQYF. This rearrangement joins TRBV19 to TRBJ2-7, with D perhaps matching TRBD1 (5 bases). Germline V gene lookup returns CDR1 LNHDA and CDR2 SQIVND (reference sequence). V shed 5 bases and J shed 0 bases, with 14 bases lying between them. There are 15 residues in the CDR3.